The 12 T cell receptor beta chains below come from one sample, sequenced in a study of human T cells and chemical hapten exposure (dated by TCRdb to about 2021). The library was built by means of RACE. Sequencing instrument: NextSeq 500. The public reads were reprocessed in TCRdb via fastp at Q25 and MiXCR, keeping in-frame beta chains. Here each entry gathers all rows of one CDR3 protein and keeps the most common genes and DNA. The sample includes tens of thousands of distinct CDR3 sequences, with around 10% observed a single time. The ten largest clones capture roughly 1.8% of the sample. Read against the paper, the sample's time point label means: patch test 1, 2 weeks after DPC sensitization. Interpreted using the paper, the treatment or condition label stands for: therapeutic diphenylcyclopropenone sensitization with weekly scalp DPC. Total RNA was extracted from unfractionated whole blood that had been collected in Tempus Blood RNA tubes.

The starting material was whole blood, obtained in connection with sensitization to the hapten diphenylcyclopropenone (DPC). These receptors all come from a woman in her thirties or forties with alopecia areata. Some clones in this sample may be carry-over from other donors' samples.

The CDR3 nucleotides read TGTGCCAGCAGCCGGAGGAGCTACGAGCAGTACTTC. Its translation: CASSRRSYEQYF. The chain combines TRBV7-2 with TRBJ2-7; possible D gene TRBD2, 5 bases. CDR1 is SGHTA, CDR2 FQGNSA, per germline. This CDR3 comprises 12 residues. With 5 bases removed from V and 3 bases from J, the gap between germline ends came to 8 bases.

This clonotype came up a few times. The V call is TRBV27, the J call TRBJ1-6; the D is unclear. V shed 2 bases and J shed 9 bases, with 8 bases lying between them. This CDR3 is built from 13 residues. The V gene's germline CDR1 is MNHEY and CDR2 SMNVEV (reference sequence). DNA for the CDR3: TGTGCCAGCAGTTTAAGTAGCTTTTCACCCCTCCACTTT. Amino acids: CASSLSSFSPLHF.

This clonotype appeared a few times. The CDR3 DNA reads TGTGCCAGCAGCTCCAACGACAGGACTAACTATGGCTACACCTTC. This gives the protein CASSSNDRTNYGYTF. This rearrangement joins TRBV11-2 to TRBJ1-2, with TRBD1 as a possible D gene (6 bases). V shed 4 bases and J shed 0 bases, with 12 bases lying between them. CDR3 length equals 15 residues. The V gene's germline CDR1 is SGHAT and CDR2 FQNNGV. The whole variable domain, remainder taken from reference TRBV11-2 and TRBJ1-2, is EAGVAQSPRYKIIEKRQSVAFWCNPISGHATLYWYQQILGQGPKLLIQFQNNGVVDDSQLPKDRFSAERLKGVDSTLKIQPAKLEDSAVYLCASSSNDRTNYGYTFGSGTRLTVV.

This clonotype showed up just a few times. The chain is built from TRBV6-2 or TRBV6-3 and TRBJ1-5; the D gene is possibly TRBD1 (6 bases). The CDR3 totals 14 residues. CDR1 MNHEY and CDR2 SVGEGT come from the germline V gene. V was clipped by 0 bases and J by 7 bases, with 10 bases between them. The DNA for the CDR3 is TGTGCCAGCAGTTACTCGCTAGGGGGACAGCCCCAGCATTTT. Translation: CASSYSLGGQPQHF.

The rearrangement uses TRBV7-8 and TRBJ1-1, with 10 bases matching TRBD1. CDR3 length: 14 residues. J was trimmed by 3 bases and V by 5 bases; bases with no gene match: 3. The germline V gene has CDR1 SGHVS and CDR2 FQNEAQ. The CDR3 protein is CASSLGQGYTEAFF. CDR3 DNA sequence: TGTGCCAGCAGCCTGGGACAGGGGTACACTGAAGCTTTCTTT.

This clonotype appeared many times. The genes are TRBV10-1 and TRBJ2-7; 8 nucleotides match TRBD2. V shed 0 bases, J shed 6 bases, and the junction held 4 bases outside the gene matches. The CDR3 is 14 amino acids. Germline V lookup: CDR1 WNHNN, CDR2 SYGVQD (reference sequence). This chain's CDR3 is CASSESGRAAEQYF. The DNA for the CDR3 is TGCGCCAGCAGTGAGTCCGGGAGGGCGGCCGAGCAGTACTTC.

This clonotype has at least ten counts. V usage is TRBV12-5 and J usage is TRBJ2-2; no reliable D call. The CDR3 is 12 amino acids. V gave up 3 bases and J gave up 3 bases, with 2 bases separating them. The germline V gene encodes CDR1 LGHNT and CDR2 FRNRAP. The CDR3 sequence: CASGFYTGELFF. CDR3 DNA sequence: TGTGCTAGTGGTTTCTACACCGGGGAGCTGTTTTTT.

The chain links TRBV10-2 to TRBJ1-1, with D tentatively TRBD1 (6 bases). Germline V gene sequence: CDR1 WSHSY, CDR2 SAAADI. V dropped 3 bases and J dropped 0 bases, with 14 bases sitting between them. CDR3 length equals 16 residues. CDR3 loop: CASSETQGRVNTEAFF. CDR3 coding DNA: TGCGCCAGCAGTGAAACACAGGGTCGGGTGAACACTGAAGCTTTCTTT.

In its sample, this clonotype was seen many times. The chain has TRBV4-1 and TRBJ2-7, with D hard to call. Trimming shortened V by 1 base and J by 3 bases, and 7 bases separated the two germline ends. Germline V gene data show CDR1 as MGHRA and CDR2 as YSYEKL. The CDR3 loop spans 13 amino acids. The CDR3 DNA follows: TGCGCCAGCAGCCAAGCGCCCCTCTACGAGCAGTACTTC. This gives the protein CASSQAPLYEQYF.

The CDR3 DNA reads as TGCGCCAGCAGCTCTCGGGGACTAGCGGGAGGTTATTCGGAGACCCAGTACTTC. Its protein product is CASSSRGLAGGYSETQYF. The V call is TRBV5-1, the J call TRBJ2-5, with TRBD2 matching over 15 bases. Unmatched junction bases numbered 11, after V lost 3 bases and J lost 5 bases. CDR1 is SGHRS, CDR2 YFSETQ, per germline. The CDR3 runs to 18 residues.

This clonotype occurred many times. This chain uses TRBV12-3 or TRBV12-4 with TRBJ2-7, with TRBD2 matching over 9 bases. This CDR3 comprises 12 residues. V was pared by 6 bases and J by 6 bases, with 3 bases of the junction left unmatched. The CDR3 sequence: CASRGGGGEQYF. DNA for the CDR3: TGTGCCAGCAGAGGCGGGGGGGGCGAGCAGTACTTC.

The V gene is TRBV4-1, the J gene TRBJ1-5, with a possible D match to TRBD1 (5 bases). Trimming cost V 2 bases and J 2 bases, with 10 bases left between them. CDR3 size: 15 residues. Germline V CDR1 and CDR2: MGHRA, YSYEKL. For the CDR3, the DNA is TGCGCCAGCAGCCAAAATCAGGGAGGCAATCAGCCCCAGCATTTT. Amino acids: CASSQNQGGNQPQHF.